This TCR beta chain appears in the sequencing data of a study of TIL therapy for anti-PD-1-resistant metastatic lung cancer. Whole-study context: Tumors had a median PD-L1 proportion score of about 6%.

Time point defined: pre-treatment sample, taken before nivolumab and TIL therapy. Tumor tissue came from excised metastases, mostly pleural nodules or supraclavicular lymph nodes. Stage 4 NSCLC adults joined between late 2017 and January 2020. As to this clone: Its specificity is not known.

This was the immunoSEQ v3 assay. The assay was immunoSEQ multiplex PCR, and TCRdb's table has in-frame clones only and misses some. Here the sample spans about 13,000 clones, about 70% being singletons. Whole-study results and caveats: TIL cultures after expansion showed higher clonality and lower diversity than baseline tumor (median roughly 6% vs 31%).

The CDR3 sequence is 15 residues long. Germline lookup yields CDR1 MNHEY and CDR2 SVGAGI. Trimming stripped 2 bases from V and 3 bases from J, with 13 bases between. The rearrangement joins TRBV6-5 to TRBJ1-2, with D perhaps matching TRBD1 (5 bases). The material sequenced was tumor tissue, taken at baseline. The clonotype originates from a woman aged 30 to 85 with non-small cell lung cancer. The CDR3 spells CASSYAAGVDYGYTF. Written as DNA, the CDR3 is TGTGCCAGCAGTTACGCCGCGGGGGTCGACTATGGCTACACCTTC.